The 21 T cell receptor beta chains reported below all come from one sample, sequenced in a study of cytomegalovirus exposure and HLA in healthy donors. In the PCR, 60 Vbeta and 13 Jbeta primers were used. Clones were read by immunoSEQ multiplex PCR, and TCRdb kept only the in-frame ones, dropping some. The table lists tens of thousands of clones, around 89% of them singletons, with 9.5% to 13% in the top ten. The material sequenced was PBMCs. The receptors were sampled from a woman in her thirties in good health and CMV-seropositive.

The CDR3 protein is CASSRAGEDAYEQYF. For the CDR3, the DNA is TGTGCCAGCAGCCGAGCGGGAGAAGACGCCTACGAGCAGTACTTC. The chain is built from TRBV6-5 and TRBJ2-7, with TRBD2 matching 8 bases. Germline CDR1 and CDR2: MNHEY and SVGAGI. The CDR3 has 15 amino acids. The J segment lost 2 bases and the V segment lost 6 bases, leaving 9 bases of the junction unmatched.

The genes are TRBV4-1 and TRBJ2-7; 12 positions match TRBD2. The CDR3 totals 15 residues. Trimming removed 3 bases from V and 0 bases from J; junction bases left unmatched: 0. Germline CDR1 is MGHRA and CDR2 is YSYEKL. In DNA form, the CDR3 reads TGCGCCAGCAGCCAGACTAGCGGGAGCTCCTACGAGCAGTACTTC. The encoded protein is CASSQTSGSSYEQYF.

The chain joins TRBV14 to TRBJ2-7; TRBD1 might be the D (5 bases). CDR3 length: 15 residues. Germline V gene data show CDR1 as SGHDN and CDR2 as FVKESK. V was clipped by 4 bases and J by 5 bases, with 18 bases between them. This CDR3 is CASSPWGQGSHEQYF. Here the CDR3 DNA reads TGTGCCAGCAGCCCATGGGGCCAGGGATCCCACGAGCAGTACTTC.

The CDR3, as DNA: TGTGCCAGCAGCTTAGCGGGGGGGGCCCAAGAGACCCAGTACTTC. Translated: CASSLAGGAQETQYF. The chain joins TRBV9 to TRBJ2-7; 11 bases align to TRBD2. The J call is uncertain, as TRBJ2-5 better fits the DNA end. Germline CDR1 SGDLS, CDR2 YYNGEE. The CDR3 covers 15 residues.

The chain links TRBV6-5 to TRBJ2-3, with D hard to call. V was cut by 8 bases and J by 0 bases, with 15 bases left in between. The CDR3 consists of 15 residues. Germline loops: CDR1 MNHEY, CDR2 SVGAGI. In nucleotides, the CDR3 is TGTGCCAGCTCCTTAGGTTACAGTAGCACAGATACGCAGTATTTT. Translation: CASSLGYSSTDTQYF.

The rearrangement links TRBV5-1 to TRBJ1-1; 7 bases agree with TRBD1. The CDR3 runs 14 residues. Germline-derived CDR1 and CDR2 are SGHRS and YFSETQ. V lost 4 bases to trimming and J lost 3 bases; unmatched junction nucleotides: 6. The CDR3 sequence is CASSLEGQYTEAFF. The CDR3 DNA reads as TGCGCCAGCAGCCTTGAGGGACAGTACACTGAAGCTTTCTTT. Together with reference TRBV5-1 and TRBJ1-1, the CDR3 gives the full variable domain: KAGVTQTPRYLIKTRGQQVTLSCSPISGHRSVSWYQQTPGQGLQFLFEYFSETQRNKGNFPGRFSGRQFSNSRSEMNVSTLELGDSALYLCASSLEGQYTEAFFGQGTRLTVV.

The rearrangement joins TRBV5-5 to TRBJ1-1, with D possibly being TRBD1 (6 bases). CDR1 and CDR2 from the germline V gene are SGHKS and YYEKEE (reference sequence). The CDR3 covers 15 residues. The V end was cut by 1 base, the J end by 1 base, with 11 bases between. CDR3 residues: CASSLQGRGNTEAFF. The DNA of the CDR3 is TGTGCCAGCAGCTTGCAGGGGAGAGGGAACACTGAAGCTTTCTTT. The full variable domain, completed using reference TRBV5-5 and TRBJ1-1, is DAGVTQSPTHLIKTRGQQVTLRCSPISGHKSVSWYQQVLGQGPQFIFQYYEKEERGRGNFPDRFSARQFPNYSSELNVNALLLGDSALYLCASSLQGRGNTEAFFGQGTRLTVV.

This clone has just one count. The CDR3, as DNA: TGTGCCAGCAGCGTAGGGGGGGTAGAGCAGTTCTTC. Its translation is CASSVGGVEQFF. The chain couples TRBV9 to TRBJ2-1, with D possibly matching TRBD2 (6 bases). V dropped 0 bases and J dropped 10 bases, with 8 bases sitting between them. The CDR3 has 12 residues. Germline CDR1 is SGDLS and CDR2 is YYNGEE.

The chain joins TRBV27 to TRBJ1-5; the D gene is possibly TRBD1 (5 bases). This CDR3 spans 14 amino acids. Trimming removed 3 bases from V and 5 bases from J, with 11 bases in between. Germline lookup yields CDR1 MNHEY and CDR2 SMNVEV (reference sequence). In DNA, the CDR3 is TGTGCCAGCAGTTTCGACAGATTCGATCAGCCCCAGCATTTT. This sequence encodes CASSFDRFDQPQHF.

Written as DNA, the CDR3 is TGTGCCAGCAGCCAGATAGCGGGGGGACCCTACGAGCAGTACTTC. This translates into CASSQIAGGPYEQYF. The V gene is TRBV4-2, the J gene TRBJ2-7; 10 nucleotides line up with TRBD2. CDR1 and CDR2 (germline): LGHNA, YNFKEQ. V lost 3 bases to trimming and J lost 2 bases; unmatched junction nucleotides: 4. The CDR3 covers 15 residues.

CDR3 sequence (DNA): TGTGCCAGCAACCTCGCCAGGGGGGCTAGCGGGAGGAGGTCAGATACGCAGTATTTT. Translating gives CASNLARGASGRRSDTQYF. The genes are TRBV11-2 and TRBJ2-3; 11 positions agree with TRBD2. The CDR3 covers 19 residues. CDR1 and CDR2 from the germline V gene are SGHAT and FQNNGV. The J segment lost 4 bases and the V segment lost 7 bases, leaving 19 bases of the junction unmatched. The whole variable domain, filled in from reference TRBV11-2 and TRBJ2-3, reads EAGVAQSPRYKIIEKRQSVAFWCNPISGHATLYWYQQILGQGPKLLIQFQNNGVVDDSQLPKDRFSAERLKGVDSTLKIQPAKLEDSAVYLCASNLARGASGRRSDTQYFGPGTRLTVL.

The CDR3 bases are TGTGCCAGCAGTGGCCTGCTAGCGATTGGGTACAATGAGCAGTTCTTC. This translates into CASSGLLAIGYNEQFF. The chain combines TRBV6-1 with TRBJ2-1; TRBD2 might be the D (6 bases). The V end was cut by 4 bases, the J end by 4 bases, with 17 bases between. The length of the CDR3 is 16 residues. The germline gives CDR1 MNHNS, CDR2 SASEGT.

The gene calls are TRBV5-5 and TRBJ1-2; 8 bases fit TRBD1. CDR3 length: 16 residues. Unmatched junction bases numbered 12, after V lost 0 bases and J lost 8 bases. Germline V gene data show CDR1 as SGHKS and CDR2 as YYEKEE (reference sequence). CDR3 sequence: CASSLAGAGGKSGYTF. For the CDR3, the DNA is TGTGCCAGCAGCTTGGCCGGGGCAGGGGGCAAATCGGGCTACACCTTC.

This chain links TRBV5-4 with TRBJ2-3; 7 positions agree with TRBD1. CDR3 length equals 13 residues. The trim removed 3 bases at V and 4 bases at J, leaving 2 bases unmatched. Germline V gene lookup returns CDR1 SGHNT and CDR2 YYREEE (reference sequence). CDR3 protein: CASSSTGSDTQYF. The CDR3 DNA sequence: TGTGCCAGCAGCTCGACAGGGTCAGATACGCAGTATTTT. Filled out from reference TRBV5-4 and TRBJ2-3, the complete variable domain reads ETGVTQSPTHLIKTRGQQVTLRCSSQSGHNTVSWYQQALGQGPQFIFQYYREEENGRGNFPPRFSGLQFPNYSSELNVNALELDDSALYLCASSSTGSDTQYFGPGTRLTVL.

Comment on this clone: The same CDR3 arises from other DNA sequences in this sample as well. The chain carries TRBV14 and TRBJ1-1, with D maybe TRBD1 (6 bases). CDR3 length: 17 residues. The V end was cut by 0 bases, the J end by 0 bases, with 14 bases between. CDR1 and CDR2 from the germline V gene are SGHDN and FVKESK. CDR3 nucleotides: TGTGCCAGCAGCCAAGATCGTTTTGACAGGCTGAACACTGAAGCTTTCTTT. Amino acids: CASSQDRFDRLNTEAFF.

The chain uses TRBV10-1 and TRBJ2-7, with 10 bases matching TRBD2. Per germline, CDR1 WNHNN and CDR2 SYGVQD (reference sequence). The CDR3 length is 15 residues. J lost 6 bases, V lost 5 bases, and 10 bases had no gene match. In DNA form, the CDR3 reads TGCGCCAGCAGTCCTGGGGGGCTAGCGGGAGCCGAGCAGTACTTC. It specifies CASSPGGLAGAEQYF.

This clone was counted a few times. The chain links TRBV6-5 to TRBJ2-1, with 9 bases fitting TRBD2. Losses at the gene ends were 6 bases for V and 4 bases for J; bases not matched to a gene: 7. CDR1 is MNHEY, CDR2 SVGAGI, per germline. CDR3 length: 15 amino acids. CDR3 region: CASRPPSGKYNEQFF. CDR3 sequence (DNA): TGTGCCAGCAGACCCCCTAGCGGGAAGTACAATGAGCAGTTCTTC.

The V and J genes are TRBV18 and TRBJ2-6; D perhaps matches TRBD1 (7 bases). V was trimmed by 0 bases and J by 0 bases, leaving 18 bases between them. CDR3 size: 20 residues. CDR1 is KGHSH and CDR2 is LQKENI in the germline V gene. The CDR3 nucleotides are TGTGCCAGCTCACCACCACAGGGGCAGGGAGGCCTCTCTGGGGCCAACGTCCTGACTTTC. This sequence encodes CASSPPQGQGGLSGANVLTF. Complete variable domain (other parts from reference TRBV18 and TRBJ2-6): NAGVMQNPRHLVRRRGQEARLRCSPMKGHSHVYWYRQLPEEGLKFMVYLQKENIIDESGMPKERFSAEFPKEGPSILRIQQVVRGDSAAYFCASSPPQGQGGLSGANVLTFGAGSRLTVL.

This rearrangement joins TRBV5-1 to TRBJ1-4; TRBD1 agrees at 9 bases. With V trimmed by 7 bases and J by 5 bases, 15 bases remained unmatched. The CDR3 runs to 17 residues. CDR1 SGHRS and CDR2 YFSETQ come from the germline V gene. CDR3 in amino acids: CASPKNVTGTGNEKLFF. Here the CDR3 DNA reads TGCGCCAGCCCTAAAAATGTAACCGGGACAGGGAATGAAAAACTGTTTTTT.

The chain joins TRBV2 to TRBJ2-5, with TRBD2 identical over 8 bases. The CDR3 is 13 residues long. V was pared by 4 bases and J by 5 bases, with 3 bases of the junction left unmatched. CDR1 and CDR2 (germline): SNHLY, FYNNEI. DNA for the CDR3: TGTGCCAGCAGTGCGAGACTAGCGGAGACCCAGTACTTC. Amino acid sequence: CASSARLAETQYF.

The rearrangement links TRBV30 to TRBJ2-2; 9 nucleotides match TRBD2. Germline lookup yields CDR1 GTSNPN and CDR2 SVGIG (reference sequence). Trimming removed 5 bases from V and 6 bases from J; junction bases left unmatched: 10. This CDR3 region has 15 residues. For the CDR3, the DNA is TGTGCCTGGTATAGCGGGAGTGGTATCTCCGGGGAGCTGTTTTTT. Residues: CAWYSGSGISGELFF.